This T cell receptor beta chain is drawn from a study of OX40 agonist ivuxolimab in advanced cancers. A note on the overall study: Ivuxolimab was an agonistic, fully human IgG2 monoclonal antibody directed against OX40 (CD134), a costimulatory receptor. Intravenous ivuxolimab was administered to patients every 2 weeks at six dose levels: 0.01, 0.1, 0.3, 1.5, 3 and 10 mg/kg. Among the approximately 54 dose-escalation patients, some 19 had hepatocellular carcinoma, roughly 15 melanoma, 9 renal cell carcinoma and 9 head and neck cancer. In the dose-escalation cohort, nearly 85% of patients were male, and the mean age was 60 years with a range of roughly 23 to 79. Patients were allowed to have had prior anti-PD-1, anti-PD-L1 or anti-CTLA-4 therapy, and roughly two fifths of the dose-escalation patients had been treated with checkpoint inhibitors. Partial responses occurred in three dose-escalation patients, of whom one had hepatocellular carcinoma and two had cutaneous melanoma. Peripheral TCRbeta sequencing was intended to test whether TCR sequence diversity was altered and clonal T-cell expansion was caused by ivuxolimab. The paper reports the monotherapy dose-escalation portion (N ≈ 50 patients) of the phase I ivuxolimab trial. Study-wide findings and limitations: On average, CD8+ T cells showed more expanded clones than CD4+ T cells after ivuxolimab. Antigen specificity was not determined for the clonally expanded peripheral T cells. Partial responders in the 0.1-3.0 mg/kg groups had among the lowest normalized peripheral clonal expansion, especially among CD8+ T cells. At doses of 0.1 to 3.0 mg/kg, clonal expansion of both CD4+ and CD8+ blood T cells was observed from baseline to week 6. Low levels of normalized T-cell clonal expansion were also shown by some nonresponding patients.

The trial excluded patients who had a history of autoimmune disease or were on systemic immunosuppression. Peripheral blood for TCR sequencing was drawn from every dose cohort at baseline, at cycle 4 day 1 and at cycle 7 day 1. The samples were drawn from a first-in-human, open-label, multicenter phase I dose-escalation trial of ivuxolimab. Adults with locally advanced or metastatic melanoma, renal cell carcinoma, hepatocellular carcinoma or head and neck squamous cell carcinoma were enrolled in the trial. Before TCR sequencing, CD4+ T cells and CD8+ T cells from peripheral blood were sorted into separate populations. CDR3 length: 14 amino acids, cysteine to phenylalanine. Of the read, only the CDR3 DNA is kept; its 42 bases are in frame from base 1. The germline V gene (reference sequence) supplies CDR1 PRHDT and CDR2 FYEKMQ. V is cut by 4 bases and J by 4 bases, and the space between the germline ends is 11 bases.

Regarding this clone: Its recognized antigen is unknown. The input lacks base qualities; no much larger clone sits a single base away.

For sequencing of the TCRbeta CDR3 region, genomic DNA was extracted from the sorted cells. The immunoSEQ Assay was used to sequence the TCRbeta CDR3 regions. TCRdb provides this immuneACCESS table in a form limited to in-frame rearrangements. Some clones are lacking; in checked studies, under half of them reflect an unresolved V gene, and why the rest are absent is not known. In all, the sample holds some 42,000 clones, and around 87% of those were seen once. Roughly 30% of the sample is in the top ten clones. The sequencing here drew on CD4+ or CD8+ T cells sorted from blood, taken in a trial of the OX40 agonist ivuxolimab. The V and J genes are TRBV13 and TRBJ1-3, with no D gene named confidently. The sequence derives from an adult with an advanced solid tumor such as melanoma, head and neck, liver or kidney cancer. DNA sequence: TGTGCCAGCAGCTCCACGGTTTCCGGAAACACCATATATTTT. Translated, it gives CASSSTVSGNTIYF.